This TCR beta chain was profiled in a study of beta chain features in type 1 diabetes. This clone was counted a few times. The germline gives CDR1 SGHRS, CDR2 YFSETQ. The V and J ends lost 3 bases and 2 bases, in that order; junction bases with no gene match: 4. The CDR3 loop spans 15 amino acids. Reverse transcription of all isolated RNA meant that expressed TCRB transcripts were sequenced. TCRdb keeps only in-frame clones here, not all; method: immunoSEQ multiplex PCR. The sample contains around 500,000 clones, 10% to 12% of which appear only once. This rearrangement joins TRBV5-1 to TRBJ2-5; 10 bases are a match to TRBD2. Source material: naive CD4+ T cells from blood. The receptor was derived from a woman in her late teens or twenties in good health. CDR3: CASSWPSGGQETQYF. For the CDR3, the DNA is TGCGCCAGCAGCTGGCCTAGCGGGGGTCAAGAGACCCAGTACTTC.